The table lists the clone carrying this TCR beta chain with a count of one. Antigen specificity is unknown. Germline loops: CDR1 MGHRA, CDR2 YSYEKL. The CDR3 runs 14 residues. J lost 4 bases, V lost 3 bases, and 3 bases had no gene match. The data were taken from a study of T-cell reconstitution after alpha-beta-depleted transplantation in children. Study-level results: Hyperexpanded clones declined; after one year, newly produced T cells mostly supplied diversity. Roughly two months post-transplant, alpha-beta T cells reportedly originated from several hundred graft clones that had expanded. The high TCRbeta diversity at day 60 in some patients came from surviving recipient T cells and thymic progenitors.

Unique molecular identifiers were used to barcode this TCRbeta library. TCRdb called the PCR reads again in MiXCR, with one record for every CDR3 protein. The profile shows 250,000 or so distinct CDR3 sequences, 20% to 30% of them singletons. The V gene is TRBV4-1, the J gene TRBJ2-1; 7 bases fit TRBD2. The sample was PBMCs, mostly from graft donor cells, taken 360 days after TCRalphabeta/CD19-depleted stem cell transplant. The receptor was isolated from a female patient younger than 10 who had a stem cell transplant for congenital amegakaryocytic thrombocytopenia, so the T cells may come from the graft donor. CDR3: CASSHQRGYNEQFF. The CDR3 DNA reads TGCGCCAGCAGCCACCAGCGGGGATACAATGAGCAGTTCTTC.